This T cell receptor (beta chain) derives from a study of identical twins listed by TCRdb under 2016. At the level of the whole study: To test whether fetal clonotypes persist, the study used deep sequencing on TCR alpha and beta repertoires from monozygotic twins, unrelated adults of various ages, and cord blood. To rule out contamination, the twin experiments were replicated at different times with different library preparation protocols.

On this clonotype: Its specific antigen is unknown. No per-base quality is available; no much larger clone lies one base away.

Broad study findings and their caveats: Abundant cord blood beta clonotypes carried fewer insertions; young adult naive repertoires showed a weaker similar trend, while memory repertoires showed none. In monozygotic twins, out-of-frame TCR alpha sharing was systematically underestimated by recombination models, although the models agreed with sharing between unrelated individuals. Invariant T cells such as MAIT and iNKT could partly confound zero-insertion analyses, although diverse VJ usage argued against such confounding for most clonotypes. A weaker excess of twin sharing was found in beta out-of-frame sequences because the signal-to-noise ratio was lowered by fewer shared sequences. Compared with coincidental sharing between unrelated individuals, out-of-frame TCR alpha sequences shared between twins showed an excess of sequences with low generation probability. Because the same donors could not be followed over many years, the conclusions depended on cross-sectional statistical analysis.

The receptor library was made with 5' RACE. Sequencer: Illumina HiSeq 2000. A universal primer binding site was added through template switching, and the final cDNA carried a unique molecular identifier so that TCR cDNA molecules could be counted accurately. First-strand cDNA for TCR alpha and beta chains was synthesized from specific primers in the conserved constant-segment region. To control for contamination, every cDNA library carried two barcodes: a SMART-Mk sample barcode plus Illumina barcodes. TruSeq adapter sequences along with Illumina sample barcodes were introduced in two successive PCR steps. TCR alpha and beta cDNA libraries were sequenced on the Illumina HiSeq platform with custom primers. Processing in the source paper ran as follows. Raw reads were processed with MiGEC to extract unique molecular identifiers, and MiXCR was used to determine CDR3 positions. Recombination models were inferred per individual with the repgenHMM and IGoR tools using an EM algorithm. The analysis of shared clonotypes was done with the tcR package in R, with sharing normalized by the product of cloneset sizes. To study raw recombination free of thymic and clonal selection effects, out-of-frame nonproductive sequences were analyzed. TCRdb redid the processing of the public reads, applying fastp at Q25 and MiXCR, and retained in-frame beta chains. Under each unique CDR3 protein, matching rows form one entry showing the most common genes and DNA. TCRdb assigned the V and J calls; the authors' analysis was not used. For this sample the table gives 690,000 or so distinct CDR3 sequences, of which over 5% were detected only once. The ten largest clones capture roughly 1.6% of the sample.

Every donor in the study was a healthy Caucasian. The study also sequenced three unrelated non-twin adults: a male aged 18 to 30, a male aged 50 to 59 and a female aged 50 to 59. Miltenyi CD45RO+ enrichment and human naive T-cell isolation kits were used to isolate memory (CD45RO+) and naive T cells from PBMC. The clonotype originates from a man between 18 and 29 years old in good health. Sequencing input: naive T cells sorted from blood. In the paper's terms, the cell subset or site label means: cells isolated with a human naive T-cell isolation kit.

CDR3 sequence: CASSLGGRSLETQYF. The sequenced DNA: TGTGCCAGCAGCTTAGGGGGTCGTTCACTGGAGACCCAGTACTTC. The chain joins TRBV11-3 to TRBJ2-5; too little of a D gene remains to name it. Reading the germline V gene gives CDR1 SGHNT and CDR2 YENEEA. Counted from cysteine to phenylalanine, this CDR3 has 15 amino acids. CDR3 DNA only is kept here, 45 bases in frame from base 1. The V end loses 1 base and the J end loses 5 bases, and a stretch of 14 bases separates them.